These 14 T cell receptor beta chains share one sample of origin, sequenced in a study of blood T cell repertoires in COVID-19. Clones were read by immunoSEQ multiplex PCR, and TCRdb kept only the in-frame ones, dropping some. Among 52,000 or so clones, roughly 80% were seen once, and the ten largest hold over 5.5%. The sequenced sample consisted of peripheral blood. The receptors were sampled from a human donor in a cohort sampled during active or convalescent COVID-19.

The chain links TRBV7-2 to TRBJ2-7, with 7 positions matching TRBD2. From germline, CDR1 is SGHTA and CDR2 FQGNSA. The V gene end was trimmed by 4 bases and the J gene end by 6 bases; junction bases not matched to a gene: 9. This CDR3 comprises 14 residues. CDR3 residues: CASSSAGTVSEQYF. The CDR3 coding sequence is TGTGCCAGCAGCTCAGCGGGGACTGTCAGCGAGCAGTACTTC.

This sequence joins TRBV6-5 and TRBJ2-7, with D possibly matching TRBD1 (5 bases). Between the trimmed V and J ends, which lost 4 bases and 2 bases, there was a span of 9 bases. Germline CDR1 reads MNHEY; CDR2 reads SVGAGI. This CDR3 has 13 amino acids. This chain's CDR3 is CASSFDRTYEQYF. CDR3 DNA: TGTGCCAGCAGTTTCGACAGAACCTACGAGCAGTACTTC.

The chain uses TRBV28 and TRBJ1-2; D remains unclear. Trimming stripped 6 bases from V and 6 bases from J, with 14 bases between. The CDR3 totals 13 residues. Germline V gene data show CDR1 as MDHEN and CDR2 as SYDVKM. The DNA of the CDR3 is TGTGCCAGCAGGCTGGGAGTGCCCCATGGCTACACCTTC. This encodes CASRLGVPHGYTF.

The table lists this clone with a count of one. V usage is TRBV14 and J usage is TRBJ2-5, with D possibly matching TRBD2 (5 bases). V was clipped by 5 bases and J by 1 base, with 14 bases between them. Germline CDR1 and CDR2: SGHDN and FVKESK. The CDR3 consists of 15 residues. DNA of the CDR3: TGTGCCAGCAGCTCTTTGGAGGACCTCCAAGAGACCCAGTACTTC. Protein: CASSSLEDLQETQYF. Supplemented by reference TRBV14 and TRBJ2-5, the full variable domain reads EAGVTQFPSHSVIEKGQTVTLRCDPISGHDNLYWYRRVMGKEIKFLLHFVKESKQDESGMPNNRFLAERTGGTYSTLKVQPAELEDSGVYFCASSSLEDLQETQYFGPGTRLLVL.

The rearrangement links TRBV19 to TRBJ2-5; 8 bases map to TRBD2. The CDR3 spans 14 residues. The trim removed 4 bases at V and 5 bases at J, leaving 6 bases unmatched. Germline assignment: CDR1 LNHDA and CDR2 SQIVND (reference sequence). The CDR3 region is CASSSGGIRETQYF. As DNA, the CDR3 is TGTGCCAGTAGTAGCGGGGGGATTCGGGAGACCCAGTACTTC.

J is TRBJ1-2 and V is TRBV6-4; D unclear. This CDR3 is built from 14 residues. The V end was cut by 0 bases, the J end by 8 bases, with 13 bases between. In germline, CDR1 is MRHNA, CDR2 SNTAGT. This CDR3 is CASSDSFRREGYTF. The CDR3 coding sequence is TGTGCCAGCAGTGACTCGTTTCGGAGGGAAGGCTACACCTTC.

The rearrangement uses TRBV7-9 and TRBJ2-3, with TRBD1 matching over 9 bases. CDR1 is SEHNR, CDR2 FQNEAQ, per germline (reference sequence). The CDR3 covers 15 residues. After removal of 4 bases from V and 5 bases from J, the junction contained 7 bases not matched to a gene. The CDR3 bases are TGTGCCAGCAGCTCCTTACAGGGGGCTATAGATACGCAGTATTTT. This sequence encodes CASSSLQGAIDTQYF.

V is TRBV11-3 and J is TRBJ1-4; TRBD1 agrees at 7 bases. Germline lookup yields CDR1 SGHNT and CDR2 YENEEA. This CDR3 comprises 13 residues. V lost 2 bases and J lost 12; bases outside the gene matches: 6. The DNA for the CDR3 is TGTGCCAGCAGCTTAAGGCCAGGGGGAGAACTGTTTTTT. It codes for CASSLRPGGELFF.

The CDR3 bases are TGTGCCAGTAGTATAAACGGCAGGGGGCCTGGGGCCAACGTCCTGACTTTC. Amino acid sequence: CASSINGRGPGANVLTF. The chain combines TRBV19 with TRBJ2-6, with 8 bases fitting TRBD1. Unmatched junction bases numbered 5, after V lost 2 bases and J lost 2 bases. CDR1 and CDR2 (germline): LNHDA, SQIVND (reference sequence). CDR3 length: 17 residues. The full variable domain, rest sourced from reference TRBV19 and TRBJ2-6, is DGGITQSPKYLFRKEGQNVTLSCEQNLNHDAMYWYRQDPGQGLRLIYYSQIVNDFQKGDIAEGYSVSREKKESFPLTVTSAQKNPTAFYLCASSINGRGPGANVLTFGAGSRLTVL.

The chain is built from TRBV14 and TRBJ2-1, with D perhaps matching TRBD1 (5 bases). The germline gives CDR1 SGHDN, CDR2 FVKESK. This CDR3 is built from 15 residues. V was clipped by 1 base and J by 0 bases, with 7 bases between them. CDR3 sequence reads: CASSQARVSYNEQFF. CDR3 nucleotides: TGTGCCAGCAGCCAAGCCAGGGTCTCCTACAATGAGCAGTTCTTC.

V is TRBV20-1 and J is TRBJ1-2; 10 bases align to TRBD1. V dropped 6 bases and J dropped 7; count of bases not matched to a gene: 11. The CDR3 loop spans 14 amino acids. The germline gives CDR1 DFQATT, CDR2 SNEGSKA (reference sequence). The CDR3 DNA is TGCAGTGCGAGTGTTAAGGGACAGGGGATTGGCTACACCTTC. As protein: CSASVKGQGIGYTF.

This clone was seen a handful of times. The chain carries TRBV3-1 (or the pseudogene TRBV3-2) and TRBJ2-1; 9 bases are a match to TRBD2. This CDR3 spans 14 amino acids. Trimming at V came to 3 bases and at J to 5 bases, leaving 2 bases not matched to a gene. The germline gives CDR1 LGHDT, CDR2 YNNKEL (reference sequence). CDR3 nucleotides: TGTGCCAGCAGCCACAGCGGGGGGAACAATGAGCAGTTCTTC. Its protein is CASSHSGGNNEQFF.

The chain couples TRBV2 to TRBJ2-5, with 10 nucleotides matching TRBD1. The J segment lost 5 bases and the V segment lost 8 bases, leaving 5 bases of the junction unmatched. Germline CDR1 is SNHLY and CDR2 is FYNNEI. The CDR3 has 13 amino acids. This chain's CDR3 is CASLRTGGETQYF. The CDR3 DNA reads TGTGCCAGCCTCAGGACAGGGGGGGAGACCCAGTACTTC.

The chain joins TRBV3-1 (or the pseudogene TRBV3-2) to TRBJ2-7; D is possibly TRBD1 (5 bases). This CDR3 is built from 14 residues. Germline values: CDR1 LGHDT, CDR2 YNNKEL (reference sequence). V was clipped by 1 base and J by 7 bases, with 14 bases between them. The DNA of the CDR3 is TGTGCCAGCAGCCAAGGGGTCAGGCAGGGAGAGCAGTACTTC. Translation gives CASSQGVRQGEQYF.